Presented here are 24 T cell receptor beta chains from one specimen sequenced in a study of blood T cell repertoires in COVID-19. Data came from immunoSEQ multiplex PCR; TCRdb stores just in-frame clones and leaves some out. The sample yields 300,000 to 400,000 clones, 88% seen once. Material for sequencing was peripheral blood. Source of these receptors: a woman in her 70s with COVID-19, enrolled during active disease.

This chain links TRBV5-6 with TRBJ2-1; 12 bases are a match to TRBD2. V gave up 4 bases and J gave up 4 bases; unmatched junction bases: 0. Germline V gene data show CDR1 as SGHDT and CDR2 as YYEEEE. The CDR3 is 14 amino acids. CDR3 nucleotide sequence: TGTGCCAGCAGCGGACTAGCGGGGTACAATGAGCAGTTCTTC. Translated: CASSGLAGYNEQFF.

J is TRBJ1-3 and V is TRBV6-6; the D is unclear. Germline V gives CDR1 MNHNY, CDR2 SVGAGI (reference sequence). The CDR3 runs to 16 residues. With 2 bases removed from V and 4 bases from J, the gap between germline ends came to 15 bases. As DNA, the CDR3 is TGTGCCAGCAGTTACCTAGGAGCCCCCTCGGGAAACACCATATATTTT. It specifies CASSYLGAPSGNTIYF.

The rearrangement joins TRBV10-3 to TRBJ2-5; the match to TRBD1 covers 11 bases. There are 15 residues in the CDR3. The V segment lost 4 bases and the J segment 1 base; nucleotides outside the gene matches: 2. Germline V gene lookup returns CDR1 ENHRY and CDR2 SYGVKD. The CDR3 loop is CAISGDRGSQETQYF. The CDR3 DNA follows: TGTGCCATCAGTGGGGACAGGGGGTCCCAAGAGACCCAGTACTTC.

The chain employs TRBV12-3 or TRBV12-4 and TRBJ2-7, with TRBD1 identical over 7 bases. The CDR3 contains 13 residues. J gave up 2 bases and V 5 bases, and 3 bases lay outside the gene matches. The DNA for the CDR3 is TGTGCCAGCAGTCCCGGGACAGCCTACGAGCAGTACTTC. This codes for CASSPGTAYEQYF.

This clone has a single count. This chain links TRBV5-1 with TRBJ1-2; D gene ambiguous. V gave up 4 bases and J gave up 6 bases, with 7 bases separating them. Germline V lookup: CDR1 SGHRS, CDR2 YFSETQ. CDR3 size: 11 residues. The CDR3 loop is CASSPGHGYTF. In nucleotides, the CDR3 is TGCGCCAGCAGCCCCGGTCATGGCTACACCTTC.

This chain connects TRBV6-5 to TRBJ1-3; D not resolved. The germline V gene has CDR1 MNHEY and CDR2 SVGAGI. The ends were cut back, 0 bases at V and 0 bases at J, with 6 bases in the middle. This CDR3 region has 15 residues. CDR3 in DNA: TGTGCCAGCAGTTACTCGGTCAGCTCTGGAAACACCATATATTTT. Its protein is CASSYSVSSGNTIYF.

The CDR3 DNA sequence: TGTGCCAGCAGCCAAGAAGGACTAGCGCCTATGGGTGGGGAGACCCAGTACTTC. It translates to CASSQEGLAPMGGETQYF. This chain uses TRBV3-1 (or the pseudogene TRBV3-2) with TRBJ2-5; 9 nucleotides line up with TRBD2. Germline CDR1 LGHDT, CDR2 YNNKEL (reference sequence). The trim removed 0 bases at V and 5 bases at J, leaving 13 bases unmatched. This CDR3 spans 18 amino acids.

V and J are TRBV7-9 and TRBJ2-3; 10 bases match TRBD2. The CDR3 sequence is 17 residues long. The germline V gene has CDR1 SEHNR and CDR2 FQNEAQ (reference sequence). V lost 3 bases and J lost 1; bases outside the gene matches: 7. The CDR3 DNA is TGTGCCAGCAGCTTTAGTAGCGGGGGGTTGGGCACAGATACGCAGTATTTT. This sequence encodes CASSFSSGGLGTDTQYF.

This clone was detected only once. The genes are TRBV12-3 or TRBV12-4 and TRBJ1-1; TRBD1 aligns across 7 bases. Trimming at V came to 7 bases and at J to 10 bases, leaving 12 bases not matched to a gene. This CDR3 has 13 amino acids. CDR3 loop: CASNNRQGGVAFF. The CDR3 DNA reads TGTGCCAGCAACAATAGACAGGGTGGTGTAGCTTTCTTT.

The rearrangement links TRBV6-6 to TRBJ1-2; 8 bases match TRBD1. Looked up from germline, CDR1 is MNHNY and CDR2 is SVGAGI (reference sequence). This CDR3 has 14 amino acids. V dropped 7 bases and J dropped 4; count of bases not matched to a gene: 8. DNA of the CDR3: TGTGCCAGCACCTACAGGGGGGGCGTCTATGGCTACACCTTC. It encodes CASTYRGGVYGYTF.

This clone appeared once. The chain combines TRBV5-6 with TRBJ1-6; unclear D gene. Germline lookup yields CDR1 SGHDT and CDR2 YYEEEE. Deletions cut 0 bases from V and 9 bases from J, with 10 bases between. The CDR3 is 14 amino acids. This CDR3 is CASSLARGVSPLHF. CDR3 sequence (DNA): TGTGCCAGCAGCTTGGCCCGCGGGGTTTCACCCCTCCACTTT.

The rearrangement uses TRBV9 and TRBJ1-2, with D unclear. V lost 0 bases and J lost 3, with 9 bases in between. Germline loops: CDR1 SGDLS, CDR2 YYNGEE. The CDR3 runs 14 residues. CDR3 in amino acids: CASSVDGTDYGYTF. CDR3 in DNA: TGTGCCAGCAGCGTAGACGGTACTGACTATGGCTACACCTTC.

This chain uses TRBV6-5 with TRBJ1-2; possibly TRBD1 for D (5 bases). This CDR3 spans 16 amino acids. V was clipped by 2 bases and J by 8 bases, with 21 bases between them. In germline, CDR1 is MNHEY, CDR2 SVGAGI. This CDR3 is CASSYRAQQASMGYTF. CDR3 coding DNA: TGTGCCAGCAGTTACCGAGCCCAACAGGCCTCTATGGGCTACACCTTC.

This chain links TRBV12-5 with TRBJ2-3; 11 bases map to TRBD1. This CDR3 comprises 16 residues. Germline CDR1 reads LGHNT; CDR2 reads FRNRAP. Trimming took 5 bases from V and 2 from J; bases not matched to a gene: 6. The CDR3 here is CASGLGQGATTDTQYF. In DNA form, the CDR3 reads TGTGCTAGTGGTCTCGGACAGGGGGCGACCACAGATACGCAGTATTTT.

The chain is built from TRBV29-1 and TRBJ2-5; 7 bases line up with TRBD2. The V and J ends lost 6 bases and 5 bases, in that order; junction bases with no gene match: 3. Germline loops: CDR1 SQVTM, CDR2 ANQGSEA. This CDR3 is built from 11 residues. The CDR3 protein is CSVKGGETQYF. DNA of the CDR3: TGCAGCGTGAAGGGAGGGGAGACCCAGTACTTC.

Of note for this clone: This CDR3 is also generated by other DNA sequences in the sample. The chain couples TRBV9 to TRBJ2-3; the D gene is possibly TRBD2 (5 bases). The germline V and J ends were trimmed by 0 bases and 5 bases, with 7 bases remaining between them. This CDR3 is 13 amino acids long. The germline V gene encodes CDR1 SGDLS and CDR2 YYNGEE. The CDR3 region is CASSVVSGDTQYF. CDR3 nucleotide sequence: TGTGCCAGCAGCGTAGTCAGCGGAGATACGCAGTATTTT.

The gene calls are TRBV6-5 and TRBJ1-1, with TRBD1 matching 9 bases. Germline V gene data show CDR1 as MNHEY and CDR2 as SVGAGI. This CDR3 spans 14 amino acids. The junction had 6 bases not matched to a gene; V was cut back by 6 bases and J by 4 bases. The DNA for the CDR3 is TGTGCCAGCAGCATCGGGACAGGGACCACTGAAGCTTTCTTT. Protein product: CASSIGTGTTEAFF.

The chain recombines TRBV28 with TRBJ1-5; 10 positions agree with TRBD1. The V gene end was trimmed by 4 bases and the J gene end by 4 bases; junction bases not matched to a gene: 13. The CDR3 length is 18 residues. The V gene's germline CDR1 is MDHEN and CDR2 SYDVKM. In nucleotides, the CDR3 is TGTGCCAGCAGTTCAATGGGGGGACGACAGGGGGCGAATCAGCCCCAGCATTTT. Translation gives CASSSMGGRQGANQPQHF.

V gene TRBV12-3 or TRBV12-4 combines with J gene TRBJ1-3; no clear D. The CDR3 is 13 residues long. V shed 6 bases and J shed 0 bases, with 6 bases lying between them. The CDR3 region is CASSSLSGNTIYF. The CDR3 region has the DNA TGTGCCAGCAGCTCCCTCTCTGGAAACACCATATATTTT.

The V and J genes are TRBV5-1 and TRBJ1-1; tentatively, D is TRBD1 (6 bases). Between the trimmed V and J ends, which lost 4 bases and 6 bases, there was a span of 10 bases. There are 12 residues in the CDR3. Germline CDR1 and CDR2: SGHRS and YFSETQ. CDR3 in amino acids: CASSPGQPEAFF. CDR3 nucleotide sequence: TGCGCCAGCAGCCCCGGACAGCCTGAAGCTTTCTTT.

This clone was counted once. The chain links TRBV9 to TRBJ1-2; TRBD1 matches 8 bases. The germline CDR1 and CDR2 sequences are SGDLS and YYNGEE. The CDR3 has 15 amino acids. With V trimmed by 3 bases and J by 8 bases, 12 bases remained unmatched. The CDR3 DNA sequence: TGTGCCAGCAGCGCGCCCAAAGGACAGGGAGAGGGCTACACCTTC. It is translated as CASSAPKGQGEGYTF. The full variable domain, with the rest looked up from reference TRBV9 and TRBJ1-2, is DSGVTQTPKHLITATGQRVTLRCSPRSGDLSVYWYQQSLDQGLQFLIQYYNGEERAKGNILERFSAQQFPDLHSELNLSSLELGDSALYFCASSAPKGQGEGYTFGSGTRLTVV.

The chain has TRBV7-2 and TRBJ1-6; no firm D call. This CDR3 has 16 amino acids. Germline V lookup: CDR1 SGHTA, CDR2 FQGNSA. Trimming took off 5 bases at V and 0 bases at J, with 11 bases between the two ends. Here the CDR3 reads CASSPPGSSYNSPLHF. For the CDR3, the DNA is TGTGCCAGCAGCCCACCCGGGAGCTCCTATAATTCACCCCTCCACTTT.

On this clone itself: Other DNA sequences within the sample encode an identical CDR3. V and J are TRBV5-1 and TRBJ1-1; D possibly corresponds to TRBD1 (5 bases). CDR1 SGHRS and CDR2 YFSETQ come from the germline V gene. The CDR3 is made up of 13 amino acids. V lost 3 bases and J lost 1, with 7 bases in between. Written as DNA, the CDR3 is TGCGCCAGCAGCTATGGACAGAACACTGAAGCTTTCTTT. Protein: CASSYGQNTEAFF.

V is TRBV27 and J is TRBJ1-1, with a weak D call TRBD1 (6 bases). The CDR3 is made up of 15 amino acids. The ends were cut back, 2 bases at V and 4 bases at J, with 14 bases in the middle. CDR1 and CDR2 (germline): MNHEY, SMNVEV (reference sequence). The CDR3 spells CASSLGTTPRTEAFF. Here the CDR3 DNA reads TGTGCCAGCAGTTTAGGGACAACTCCGCGCACTGAAGCTTTCTTT.